The 21 T cell receptor beta chains presented below share a single source sample, sequenced in a study of cytomegalovirus exposure and HLA in healthy donors. The primer mix had 60 Vbeta and 13 Jbeta primers. Sequencing was performed with immunoSEQ multiplex PCR; in TCRdb, only in-frame clones are kept and a portion is missing. The repertoire holds some 150,000 clones, approximately 78% seen once, with around 3% in the top ten. The sample taken for sequencing was PBMCs. Receptors were obtained from a man aged 35-49 years in good health and CMV-seropositive.

In regard to this clone: Other DNA variants within this sample encode the same CDR3. The genes are TRBV14 and TRBJ2-5; 8 bases are a match to TRBD2. The CDR3 consists of 13 residues. The germline V gene encodes CDR1 SGHDN and CDR2 FVKESK. After removal of 4 bases from V and 5 bases from J, the junction contained 3 bases not matched to a gene. The CDR3 region has the DNA TGTGCCAGCAGCCTAGCGGGAAGGGAGACCCAGTACTTC. The encoded protein is CASSLAGRETQYF.

The chain couples TRBV6-1 to TRBJ1-2; 9 bases match TRBD1. Germline V gene lookup returns CDR1 MNHNS and CDR2 SASEGT. CDR3 length: 15 residues. V dropped 4 bases and J dropped 6; count of bases not matched to a gene: 9. CDR3 bases: TGTGCCAGCAGTGCAGCACAGGGGGCTATGGATGGCTACACCTTC. Encoded protein: CASSAAQGAMDGYTF.

The chain has TRBV6-6 and TRBJ1-1; D gene ambiguous. The CDR3 contains 13 residues. Deletions cut 2 bases from V and 3 bases from J, with 7 bases between. Per the germline V gene, CDR1 is MNHNY and CDR2 is SVGAGI (reference sequence). CDR3 amino acids: CASSYDSDTEAFF. For the CDR3, the DNA is TGTGCCAGCAGTTACGACTCAGACACTGAAGCTTTCTTT.

The CDR3 is CASSQDDRVGYGYTF. The CDR3 DNA reads as TGCGCCAGCAGCCAAGATGACAGGGTGGGCTATGGCTACACCTTC. The gene calls are TRBV4-1 and TRBJ1-2, with 7 bases fitting TRBD1. This CDR3 contains 15 residues. The germline V gene encodes CDR1 MGHRA and CDR2 YSYEKL. V shed 0 bases, J shed 4 bases, and the junction held 5 bases outside the gene matches.

The chain uses TRBV7-2 and TRBJ2-7, with a possible D match to TRBD1 (6 bases). Between the trimmed V and J ends, which lost 5 bases and 0 bases, there was a span of 17 bases. Germline CDR1 and CDR2: SGHTA and FQGNSA. The length of the CDR3 is 16 residues. The CDR3 spells CASSTGTSWGSYEQYF. As DNA, the CDR3 is TGTGCCAGCAGCACAGGGACGTCTTGGGGCTCCTACGAGCAGTACTTC. The entire variable domain, with the rest obtained from reference TRBV7-2 and TRBJ2-7, is as follows: GAGVSQSPSNKVTEKGKDVELRCDPISGHTALYWYRQSLGQGLEFLIYFQGNSAPDKSGLPSDRFSAERTGGSVSTLTIQRTQQEDSAVYLCASSTGTSWGSYEQYFGPGTRLTVT.

This chain uses TRBV30 with TRBJ2-1; D is perhaps TRBD1 (6 bases). The germline gives CDR1 GTSNPN, CDR2 SVGIG (reference sequence). The CDR3 covers 13 residues. V was trimmed by 1 base and J by 4 bases, leaving 8 bases between them. The CDR3 nucleotides read TGTGCCTGGAGTGGGACAGAGTACAATGAGCAGTTCTTC. It codes for CAWSGTEYNEQFF.

V is TRBV6-1 and J is TRBJ2-5; 10 bases are a match to TRBD2. The J call may not be correct, given that the DNA end is closer to TRBJ2-7. Germline-derived CDR1 and CDR2 are MNHNS and SASEGT. There are 17 residues in the CDR3. The CDR3 here is CASSAGRTSGVYYEQYF. DNA for the CDR3: TGTGCCAGCAGTGCCGGACGAACTAGCGGGGTTTACTACGAGCAGTACTTC.

V is TRBV7-9 and J is TRBJ2-3; the match to TRBD1 covers 9 bases. J was trimmed by 1 base and V by 4 bases; bases with no gene match: 3. CDR1 and CDR2 from the germline V gene are SEHNR and FQNEAQ (reference sequence). The CDR3 has 15 residues. Written as DNA, the CDR3 is TGTGCCAGCAGCTCCCGGACAGGGGGCACAGATACGCAGTATTTT. Translating it yields CASSSRTGGTDTQYF.

The CDR3 coding sequence is TGCGCCGGCGCGCAAGGGACTAGCGGGAGCCGTGAGACCCAGTACTTC. Amino acids: CAGAQGTSGSRETQYF. The V and J genes are TRBV5-1 and TRBJ2-5, with TRBD2 identical over 14 bases. V was pared by 10 bases and J by 5 bases, with 13 bases of the junction left unmatched. This CDR3 has 16 amino acids. The V gene's germline CDR1 is SGHRS and CDR2 YFSETQ.

This clone is a singleton in its sample. The CDR3 DNA reads as TGCGCCAGCAGCTCCCCGGGACAGGGGGACACCGGGGAGCTGTTTTTT. This sequence encodes CASSSPGQGDTGELFF. The chain couples TRBV4-1 to TRBJ2-2; TRBD1 matches at 11 bases. With 5 bases clipped from V and 3 bases from J, the junction kept 5 bases outside the gene matches. This CDR3 is 16 amino acids long. The germline V gene has CDR1 MGHRA and CDR2 YSYEKL.

There are a few counts of this clone. The chain couples TRBV7-3 to TRBJ2-1; TRBD2 matches at 8 bases. Per germline, CDR1 SGHTA and CDR2 FQGTGA. V trimming: 5 bases; J trimming: 6 bases; junction bases outside the gene matches: 12. CDR3 length: 16 residues. This CDR3 reads CASSPSGTSGSNEQFF. The CDR3 region has the DNA TGTGCCAGCAGCCCGAGCGGCACTAGCGGATCCAATGAGCAGTTCTTC.

This chain connects TRBV5-5 to TRBJ2-3; 11 bases map to TRBD2. The V gene's germline CDR1 is SGHKS and CDR2 YYEKEE (reference sequence). The length of the CDR3 is 17 residues. Unmatched junction bases numbered 7, after V lost 0 bases and J lost 4 bases. CDR3 in amino acids: CASSLATSGSLSDTQYF. The CDR3 DNA reads TGTGCCAGCAGCTTGGCCACTAGCGGGAGTTTATCAGATACGCAGTATTTT.

The V gene is TRBV30, the J gene TRBJ1-2; no definite D call. In germline, CDR1 is GTSNPN, CDR2 SVGIG (reference sequence). The germline V and J ends were trimmed by 0 bases and 12 bases, with 11 bases remaining between them. The CDR3 has 11 residues. CDR3 region: CAWSVPKPHTF. The CDR3 DNA follows: TGTGCCTGGAGTGTACCTAAGCCCCACACCTTC.

This sequence joins TRBV28 and TRBJ1-2, with D uncertain. V lost 2 bases and J lost 6, with 16 bases in between. This CDR3 region has 15 residues. Germline CDR1 is MDHEN and CDR2 is SYDVKM. CDR3 in DNA: TGTGCCAGCAGTTTAACTCAGGCGACTAAGAATGGCTACACCTTC. Its translation: CASSLTQATKNGYTF.

V and J are TRBV2 and TRBJ1-2; D unresolved. The V end lost 2 bases, the J end lost 4 bases, and 5 bases lay between the germline ends. The CDR3 extends over 12 amino acids. CDR1 and CDR2 from the germline V gene are SNHLY and FYNNEI. CDR3: CASSERSYGYTF. DNA of the CDR3: TGTGCCAGCAGTGAACGGAGCTATGGCTACACCTTC.

This clone showed up just once. The V and J genes are TRBV9 and TRBJ2-5; the match to TRBD2 covers 7 bases. TRBJ2-7 explains the end of the DNA better; the J call may be wrong. CDR1 SGDLS and CDR2 YYNGEE come from the germline V gene. The CDR3 has 14 amino acids. CDR3 amino acids: CASSVGGSSYEQYF. The CDR3 nucleotides read TGTGCCAGCAGCGTAGGCGGGAGCTCCTACGAGCAGTACTTC.

This chain joins TRBV4-2 and TRBJ2-5; 10 nucleotides agree with TRBD2. The CDR3 spans 18 residues. V lost 0 bases to trimming and J lost 2 bases; unmatched junction nucleotides: 9. Per germline, CDR1 LGHNA and CDR2 YNFKEQ. The CDR3: CASSQDWKLAGIQETQYF. The CDR3 nucleotides are TGTGCCAGCAGCCAAGATTGGAAACTAGCGGGAATACAAGAGACCCAGTACTTC.

V is TRBV27 and J is TRBJ2-7, with TRBD2 matching 11 bases. The CDR3 covers 15 residues. Germline trimming cut 5 bases from V and 4 bases from J; bases unmatched to any gene: 7. The germline V gene has CDR1 MNHEY and CDR2 SMNVEV (reference sequence). The DNA of the CDR3 is TGTGCCAGCAGTCTCAAGACTAGCGGGGCTTACGAGCAGTACTTC. Protein sequence: CASSLKTSGAYEQYF.

CDR3 in amino acids: CASSLPGPYTDTQYF. For the CDR3, the DNA is TGTGCCAGCAGCTTGCCTGGGCCCTACACAGATACGCAGTATTTT. The chain employs TRBV11-2 and TRBJ2-3, with no clear D. CDR1 is SGHAT, CDR2 FQNNGV, per germline. Trimming stripped 3 bases from V and 2 bases from J, with 12 bases between. The CDR3 contains 15 residues.

The CDR3: CASSLEGLIGSYNEQFF. For the CDR3, the DNA is TGTGCCAGCAGCCTAGAGGGACTAATAGGCTCCTACAATGAGCAGTTCTTC. This sequence joins TRBV7-2 and TRBJ2-1; TRBD2 matches 7 bases. CDR3 length: 17 residues. Germline V gene sequence: CDR1 SGHTA, CDR2 FQGNSA. V trimming: 5 bases; J trimming: 0 bases; junction bases outside the gene matches: 10.

V is TRBV4-2 and J is TRBJ1-5; D remains unclear. This CDR3 has 16 amino acids. The germline gives CDR1 LGHNA, CDR2 YNFKEQ. V shed 1 base and J shed 2 bases, with 12 bases lying between them. The CDR3 bases are TGTGCCAGCAGCCAAGGGGAGATTTCGGGCAATCAGCCCCAGCATTTT. Translated, it gives CASSQGEISGNQPQHF.